This TCR beta chain was sequenced during a study of blood T cells in healthy people across ages (dated by TCRdb to between 2014 and 2017). About the full investigation: In model experiments, roughly one uniquely barcoded TCR beta cDNA molecule per two T cells was captured by template switching. The study measured age-related changes in TCR beta repertoire diversity using deep sequencing normalized with unique cDNA molecular identifiers. The donors were split into four age groups: young (average 16 years), middle-aged (39), aged (about 62) and long-lived (under 85). To avoid experimental bias, donors of different ages were spread randomly across the sequencing lanes. For two donors (one aged 18 to 29 and one aged 80 or older), the study analyzed two additional independent replicas of 1 million unique cDNA reads from the same blood draw.

Donors were a few dozen systemically healthy Caucasian individuals from Russia aged roughly 6 to 95 years. Around 10 milliliters of peripheral blood were collected from each donor into EDTA-treated Vacutainer tubes. Ficoll-Paque density-gradient centrifugation was used to isolate PBMCs, with at least 6.5 million per sample. Trizol reagent was used to extract total RNA from PBMCs, with at least 5.5 micrograms per sample. Naive CD45RAhigh/CD27high T cell percentages were measured by flow cytometry on a PBMC aliquot from every donor. Study-wide conclusions, independent of this receptor: There was a strong correlation between observed TCR beta diversity and the percentage of naive T cells measured by flow cytometry. Because profiling used bulk unsorted PBMCs, naive and antigen-experienced compartments could not be compared conclusively. Because the CMV infection status of the donors was unknown, age-related changes in expanded clonotypes may potentially have been confounded. Observed TCR beta diversity per million T cells fell roughly linearly with age, and a significant reduction was already apparent by age roughly 40. Total diversity estimates from one million sequenced T cells were considered lower bounds and underestimates. Compared with the aged group, the long-lived group had more naive CD4+ T cells, fewer expanded clones and increased TCR diversity, suggesting age selection.

Turning to this clonotype: The antigen it recognizes is unknown. The record has no base qualities; no much larger clone is one base away.

The CDR3 spans 16 residues, from the cysteine through the phenylalanine. Left in the record is the CDR3 DNA by itself, 48 bases read in frame from the first base. CDR1 and CDR2 are read off the germline V gene as KGHDR and SFDVKD. V loses 4 bases of germline sequence and J loses 6 bases, and the interval between the two ends is 18 bases. The library was generated by 5' RACE. Sequencing was carried out with an Illumina HiSeq 2500. The second PCR ran for roughly 6 to 11 cycles and used a J-beta primer mix along with a sample-barcoded 5' primer. A template-switch 5' adaptor carrying 12 random nucleotides introduced a unique molecular identifier onto each TCR beta cDNA molecule. Each sample yielded at least 2.5 million CDR3-containing paired-end reads. The Mint cDNA synthesis kit, primed by a TRBC-specific oligonucleotide, was used to synthesize first-strand cDNA from all RNA. Following uracil-DNA glycosylase treatment, all cDNA underwent a first 18-cycle PCR with the universal primers M1SS and BC2_uni_R. As for the original processing: For normalization, 1 million high-quality reads, each with a distinct molecular identifier, were randomly selected from each sample. Reads with shared molecular identifiers were discarded instead of being binned into consensus sequences. CDR3 identification, clonotype clustering and error correction used MiTCR with a Q25 quality threshold and the strictest error-elimination algorithm. Lower-bound total TCR beta diversity was estimated with a nonparametric unseen species model using Euler transformation. Through fastp at Q25 and MiXCR, TCRdb rebuilt clones from the public reads, retaining in-frame beta chains. Identical CDR3 proteins give one entry, which carries the most common genes and DNA. The V and J calls here are based on TCRdb, not the publication. In all, the sample holds about 1.8 million distinct CDR3 sequences, and less than 50% of those were seen once. The top ten clonotypes cover over 2% of the sample.

The sequencing input was blood. This receptor chain uses TRBV24-1 and TRBJ2-1, with no confident D gene call. The receptor's source is a woman aged 40 to 50 in good health. The CDR3 corresponds to CATSEAGRRTGNEQFF. The DNA sequence reads TGTGCCACCAGTGAAGCCGGACGGAGAACGGGCAATGAGCAGTTCTTC.